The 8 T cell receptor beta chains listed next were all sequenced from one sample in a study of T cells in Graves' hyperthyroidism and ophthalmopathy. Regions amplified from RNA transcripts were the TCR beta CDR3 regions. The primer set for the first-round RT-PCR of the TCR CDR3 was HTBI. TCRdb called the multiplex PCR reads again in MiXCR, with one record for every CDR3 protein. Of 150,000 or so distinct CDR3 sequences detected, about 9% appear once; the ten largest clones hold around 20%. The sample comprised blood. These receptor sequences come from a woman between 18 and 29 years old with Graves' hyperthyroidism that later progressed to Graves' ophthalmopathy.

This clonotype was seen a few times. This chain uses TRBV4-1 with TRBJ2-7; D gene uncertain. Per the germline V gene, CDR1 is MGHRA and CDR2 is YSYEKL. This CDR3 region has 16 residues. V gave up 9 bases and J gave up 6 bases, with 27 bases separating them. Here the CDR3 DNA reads TGCGCCAGTCACGAACGAAAATACCAAGGCGCGCGCGAGCAGTACTTC. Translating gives CASHERKYQGAREQYF.

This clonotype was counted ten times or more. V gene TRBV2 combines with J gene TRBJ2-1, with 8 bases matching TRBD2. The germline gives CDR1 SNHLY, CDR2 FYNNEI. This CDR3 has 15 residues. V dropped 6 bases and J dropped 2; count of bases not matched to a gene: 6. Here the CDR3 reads CASRGGLAAYNEQFF. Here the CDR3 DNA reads TGTGCCAGCAGGGGAGGACTAGCTGCCTACAATGAGCAGTTCTTC.

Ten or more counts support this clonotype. CDR3 DNA: TGTGCCGGAGGGGACAGGGACCTCAATCAGCCCCAGCATTTT. Translating it yields CAGGDRDLNQPQHF. This chain links TRBV5-8 with TRBJ1-5, with TRBD1 matching 9 bases. This CDR3 contains 14 residues. Germline-derived CDR1 and CDR2 are SGHTS and YDEGEE. With 10 bases clipped from V and 3 bases from J, the junction kept 8 bases outside the gene matches.

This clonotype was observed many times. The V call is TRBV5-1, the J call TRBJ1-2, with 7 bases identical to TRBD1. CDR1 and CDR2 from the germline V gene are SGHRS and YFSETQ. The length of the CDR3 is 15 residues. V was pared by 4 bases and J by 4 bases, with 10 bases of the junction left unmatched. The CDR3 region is CASSRRGGTVYGYTF. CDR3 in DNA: TGCGCCAGCAGCCGGAGAGGAGGGACAGTCTATGGCTACACCTTC.

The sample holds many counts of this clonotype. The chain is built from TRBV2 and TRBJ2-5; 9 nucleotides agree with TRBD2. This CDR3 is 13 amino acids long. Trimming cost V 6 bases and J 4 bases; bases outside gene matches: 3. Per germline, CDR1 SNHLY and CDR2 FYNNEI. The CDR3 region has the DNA TGTGCCAGCAGCGGGACTAGCACAGAGACCCAGTACTTC. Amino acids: CASSGTSTETQYF.

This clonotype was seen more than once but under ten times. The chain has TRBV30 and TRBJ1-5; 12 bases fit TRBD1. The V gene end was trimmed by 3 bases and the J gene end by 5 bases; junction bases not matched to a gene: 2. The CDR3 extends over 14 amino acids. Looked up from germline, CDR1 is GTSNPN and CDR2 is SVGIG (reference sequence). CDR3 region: CAWRGQGAYQPQHF. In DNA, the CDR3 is TGTGCCTGGAGGGGACAGGGGGCTTATCAGCCCCAGCATTTT.

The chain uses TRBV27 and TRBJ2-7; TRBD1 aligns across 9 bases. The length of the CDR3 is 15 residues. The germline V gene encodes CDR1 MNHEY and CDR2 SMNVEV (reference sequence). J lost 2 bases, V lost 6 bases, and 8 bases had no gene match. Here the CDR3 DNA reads TGTGCCAGCAGGCCTCAGGGGACAGGGACCTACGAGCAGTACTTC. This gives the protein CASRPQGTGTYEQYF.

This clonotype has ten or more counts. In DNA form, the CDR3 reads TGTGCCAGCAGCTTTATTGGGGGCAGGGATTACAATGAGCAGTTCTTC. Amino acids: CASSFIGGRDYNEQFF. The chain is built from TRBV7-9 and TRBJ2-1, with D perhaps matching TRBD1 (6 bases). The CDR3 runs to 16 residues. CDR1 and CDR2 (germline): SEHNR, FQNEAQ (reference sequence). Trimming cost V 3 bases and J 4 bases, with 16 bases left between them.